Listed below are T cell receptor beta chains from one sample, sequenced in a study of CD8 T cells in ankylosing spondylitis. TCRdb used MiXCR to reprocess the 5' RACE reads, holding one entry per CDR3 protein. Of a few hundred thousand distinct CDR3 sequences listed, more than 9% are singletons. Sequencing was performed on blood, either unsorted or a sorted T cell fraction (not recorded which). The receptors were sampled from a female donor with ankylosing spondylitis or in good health (not recorded which). The CDR3 runs from the conserved cysteine through the conserved F or W. Each record gives: D gene, J gene, clone size, V gene, CDR3 protein, CDR3 DNA. D genes are given only for firm matches. Rows give clone size only sometimes, using once, few, many, or a class for an expanded clone.

d_gene: TRBD2; j_gene: TRBJ2-7; abundance: many; v_gene: TRBV20-1; CDR3aa: CSARVGAGGPYEQYF; CDR3nt: TGCAGTGCTAGAGTAGGAGCGGGGGGGCCCTACGAGCAGTACTTC
d_gene: .; j_gene: TRBJ1-2; abundance: .; v_gene: TRBV6-1; CDR3aa: CASSSPRDLHYGYTF; CDR3nt: TGTGCCAGCAGCTCCCCCAGGGATCTACACTATGGCTACACCTTC
d_gene: .; j_gene: TRBJ2-1; abundance: .; v_gene: TRBV7-2; CDR3aa: CASSVDGSYNEQFF; CDR3nt: TGTGCCAGCAGCGTGGACGGATCCTACAATGAGCAGTTCTTC
d_gene: .; j_gene: TRBJ2-7; abundance: many; v_gene: TRBV7-2; CDR3aa: CASSLRVGTYEQYF; CDR3nt: TGTGCCAGCAGCTTACGCGTCGGGACTTACGAGCAGTACTTC
d_gene: .; j_gene: TRBJ1-2; abundance: many; v_gene: TRBV12-3/TRBV12-4; CDR3aa: CASGTVAGYTF; CDR3nt: TGTGCCAGCGGCACAGTGGCTGGCTACACCTTC
d_gene: .; j_gene: TRBJ1-6; abundance: few; v_gene: TRBV5-5; CDR3aa: CASSSGRANSPLHF; CDR3nt: TGTGCCAGCAGCTCCGGCAGGGCCAATTCACCCCTCCACTTT
d_gene: TRBD1; j_gene: TRBJ1-1; abundance: few; v_gene: TRBV28; CDR3aa: CASSVYRGEAFF; CDR3nt: TGTGCCAGCAGTGTCTACAGGGGGGAAGCTTTCTTT
d_gene: .; j_gene: TRBJ1-2; abundance: few; v_gene: TRBV7-2; CDR3aa: CASSLDGGHGYTF; CDR3nt: TGTGCCAGCAGCTTAGATGGGGGACATGGCTACACCTTC
d_gene: TRBD2; j_gene: TRBJ2-7; abundance: many; v_gene: TRBV28; CDR3aa: CASNRPSGEFSYEQYF; CDR3nt: TGTGCCAGCAACCGTCCTAGCGGGGAATTCTCCTACGAGCAGTACTTC
d_gene: .; j_gene: TRBJ1-1; abundance: many; v_gene: TRBV4-2; CDR3aa: CASSSRDKLVEAFF; CDR3nt: TGTGCCAGCAGCAGCCGGGACAAGTTAGTTGAAGCTTTCTTT
d_gene: .; j_gene: TRBJ2-1; abundance: few; v_gene: TRBV5-5; CDR3aa: CASSFGDSPGSEQFF; CDR3nt: TGTGCCAGCAGCTTCGGAGACTCCCCTGGCAGTGAGCAGTTCTTC
d_gene: .; j_gene: TRBJ2-1; abundance: few; v_gene: TRBV11-3; CDR3aa: CASSPYPGASSYNEQFF; CDR3nt: TGTGCCAGCAGCCCTTACCCGGGGGCCAGCTCCTACAATGAGCAGTTCTTC
d_gene: .; j_gene: TRBJ2-1; abundance: many; v_gene: TRBV27; CDR3aa: CASSRAGPEQFF; CDR3nt: TGTGCCAGCAGCAGGGCGGGACCAGAGCAGTTCTTC
d_gene: TRBD2; j_gene: TRBJ2-1; abundance: once; v_gene: TRBV18; CDR3aa: CASSPPGLAGSTYNEQFF; CDR3nt: TGTGCCAGCTCCCCACCGGGACTAGCGGGGAGTACCTACAATGAGCAGTTCTTC
d_gene: .; j_gene: TRBJ2-3; abundance: many; v_gene: TRBV20-1; CDR3aa: CSARADFTDTQYF; CDR3nt: TGCAGTGCTAGGGCTGACTTCACAGATACGCAGTATTTT
d_gene: TRBD2; j_gene: TRBJ2-1; abundance: many; v_gene: TRBV4-2; CDR3aa: CASSQDRGLAAIQQFF; CDR3nt: TGTGCCAGCAGCCAAGATCGAGGACTAGCGGCCATACAGCAGTTCTTC
d_gene: TRBD1; j_gene: TRBJ2-5; abundance: many; v_gene: TRBV7-8; CDR3aa: CASSLRRTGFGDGQETQYF; CDR3nt: TGTGCCAGCAGCTTACGGAGGACAGGGTTTGGTGACGGCCAAGAGACCCAGTACTTC